Listed below are T cell receptor beta chains from one sample, sequenced in a study of blood T cell repertoires in COVID-19. This table comes from immunoSEQ multiplex PCR, and its TCRdb copy is limited to in-frame clones, with some not included. The table lists about 320,000 clones, 85% of them singletons. The sample taken for sequencing was PBMCs or T cells enriched from blood (not recorded which). The receptor set was obtained from a woman aged 30 to 39 who had been exposed to COVID-19. Each CDR3 is given with its conserved first and last residue. The D gene is left open where the match is weak. Only some rows state a clone size, as once, few, many or a class for expanded clones.

J: TRBJ2-3
V: TRBV2
length: 13
D: -
size: -
CDR3: CASSEDRTDTQYF
DNA: TGTGCCAGCAGTGAAGATCGGACAGATACGCAGTATTTT

J: TRBJ2-3
V: TRBV4-1
length: 17
D: TRBD2
size: medium-sized
CDR3: CASSQKTGVAGADTQYF
DNA: TGCGCCAGCAGCCAGAAGACCGGGGTAGCGGGTGCAGATACGCAGTATTTT

J: TRBJ1-5
V: TRBV7-2
length: 16
D: -
size: once
CDR3: CASSLALGYSNQPQHF
DNA: TGTGCCAGCAGCTTAGCGCTCGGTTATAGCAATCAGCCCCAGCATTTT

J: TRBJ1-1
V: TRBV28
length: 15
D: TRBD1
size: -
CDR3: CASSLLVGTGGRGFF
DNA: TGTGCCAGCAGTTTATTGGTCGGGACAGGGGGTCGTGGTTTCTTT

J: TRBJ2-3
V: TRBV6-5
length: 14
D: TRBD2
size: -
CDR3: CGSSGTSGSHTQYF
DNA: TGTGGCTCCTCCGGGACTAGCGGGAGCCATACGCAGTATTTT

J: TRBJ2-2
V: TRBV4-2
length: 20
D: TRBD1
size: -
CDR3: CASSQEGTGGWTGRGGELFF
DNA: TGTGCCAGCAGCCAAGAAGGGACAGGGGGATGGACCGGGCGGGGCGGGGAGCTGTTTTTT

J: TRBJ1-1
V: TRBV4-2
length: 12
D: -
size: -
CDR3: CASSQDGRGAFF
DNA: TGTGCCAGCAGCCAAGATGGGAGGGGGGCTTTCTTT

J: TRBJ2-7
V: TRBV28
length: 13
D: TRBD1
size: few
CDR3: CATRDRGRYEQYF
DNA: TGTGCCACCCGGGACAGGGGGCGTTACGAGCAGTACTTC

J: TRBJ2-5
V: TRBV28
length: 12
D: -
size: -
CDR3: CASSSDKETQYF
DNA: TGTGCCAGCAGTTCCGACAAAGAGACCCAGTACTTC

J: TRBJ2-3
V: TRBV18
length: 18
D: -
size: -
CDR3: CASSPPGGTPGGTDTQYF
DNA: TGTGCCAGCTCACCTCCTGGCGGGACCCCCGGGGGCACAGATACGCAGTATTTT

J: TRBJ1-6
V: TRBV9
length: 16
D: -
size: -
CDR3: CASSVEQNRVGSPLHF
DNA: TGTGCCAGCAGCGTAGAGCAAAACAGGGTCGGTTCACCCCTCCACTTT

J: TRBJ2-6
V: TRBV24-1
length: 13
D: -
size: -
CDR3: CATESSGANVLTF
DNA: TGTGCCACCGAGTCCTCTGGGGCCAACGTCCTGACTTTC

J: TRBJ2-5
V: TRBV18
length: 13
D: TRBD2
size: -
CDR3: CASHSGGQETQYF
DNA: TGTGCCAGCCACAGCGGGGGGCAAGAGACCCAGTACTTC

J: TRBJ2-1
V: TRBV2
length: 15
D: TRBD1
size: -
CDR3: CASSGDRGLLNEQFF
DNA: TGTGCCAGCAGTGGGGACAGGGGGCTATTGAATGAGCAGTTCTTC